This T cell receptor beta chain was found in a study of shared clonotypes between healthy human individuals. Overall study: CD8 memory received one plate per donor, CD8 naive two, CD4 memory three and CD4 naive three.

CD45RO-negative CD8 cells positively selected for CCR7 made up the naive population, which excluded terminally differentiated effector memory CD45RA+ cells. Findings and limits, study-wide: Investigators expected sequencing depth to affect clonotype sharing among donors. Sampling included only blood; tissue repertoires likely differ.

Every subset had its genomic DNA shared out evenly among several immunoSEQ plates. TCRdb's copy holds only in-frame clones and misses some; the assay was immunoSEQ multiplex PCR. The sample has over 750,000 clones; roughly 96% are singletons. The germline V gene encodes CDR1 LNHNV and CDR2 YYDKDF (reference sequence). The J segment lost 12 bases and the V segment lost 4 bases, leaving 9 bases of the junction unmatched. The CDR3 extends over 13 amino acids. Points on this clone: Its target is not known.

Specimen: naive CD8+ T cells sorted from blood. This TCR was sampled from a man younger than 45 in good health. The J gene is TRBJ1-1, the V gene TRBV15; 9 nucleotides align to TRBD1. CDR3 DNA sequence: TGTGCCACCAGCATTATACGGACAGGGGAGACTTTCTTT. Amino acid sequence: CATSIIRTGETFF.